Sequencing of this T cell receptor beta chain was carried out in a study of T cell responses to AZD1222 COVID-19 vaccine. Study details: The analysis combined second doses at about 4 or about 12 weeks.

As for this clone: The antigen is unknown.

The data were produced by immunoSEQ multiplex PCR, yet TCRdb's version contains in-frame clones alone and is incomplete. The sample contains more than 100,000 clones, 80% to 90% of which appear only once. Study outcomes and limitations: Clonal diversity was possibly underestimated, and white British individuals and females predominated among donors.

There are 15 residues in the CDR3. V lost 4 bases and J 6 bases, leaving 18 bases between the germline ends. The germline V gene encodes CDR1 LNHDA and CDR2 SQIVND (reference sequence). The chain has TRBV19 and TRBJ1-2, with a possible D match to TRBD1 (5 bases). The sequencing here drew on peripheral blood, taken on day 0 of AZD1222 vaccination. This receptor was obtained from an adult in good health. The CDR3 spells CASSRRDPGQDGYTF. The CDR3 DNA reads as TGTGCCAGTAGTAGAAGGGACCCCGGGCAGGATGGCTACACCTTC.